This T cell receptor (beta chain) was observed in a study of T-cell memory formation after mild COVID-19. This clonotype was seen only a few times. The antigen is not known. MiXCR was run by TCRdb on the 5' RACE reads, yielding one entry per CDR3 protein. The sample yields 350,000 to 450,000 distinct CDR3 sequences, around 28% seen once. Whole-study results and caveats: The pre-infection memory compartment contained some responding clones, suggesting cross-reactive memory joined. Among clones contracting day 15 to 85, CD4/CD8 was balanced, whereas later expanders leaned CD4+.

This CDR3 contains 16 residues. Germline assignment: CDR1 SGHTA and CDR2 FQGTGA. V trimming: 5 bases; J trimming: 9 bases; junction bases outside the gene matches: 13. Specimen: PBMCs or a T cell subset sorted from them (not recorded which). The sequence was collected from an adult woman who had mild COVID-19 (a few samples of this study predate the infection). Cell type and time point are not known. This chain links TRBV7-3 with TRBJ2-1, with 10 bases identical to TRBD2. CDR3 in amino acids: CASSLSSASGSFEQFF. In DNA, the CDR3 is TGTGCCAGCAGCCTCTCTTCGGCTAGCGGGAGCTTTGAGCAGTTCTTC.